This T cell receptor (beta chain) comes out of a study of CD8 T cells in ankylosing spondylitis. Whole-study findings and limits: A motif of 7 to 9 highly homologous TCR beta variants was seen as apparently characteristic of ankylosing spondylitis blood. According to the report, clones linked to the disease were significantly enriched in matched synovial fluid samples taken from ankylosing spondylitis patients.

About this clonotype: Its target is not known.

TCRdb re-called the 5' RACE reads with MiXCR, one entry per CDR3 protein. The sample yields some 150,000 distinct CDR3 sequences, under 45% seen once. The CDR3 has 16 residues. Germline V gives CDR1 MNHEY, CDR2 SVGAGI. The junction had 8 bases not matched to a gene; V was cut back by 4 bases and J by 7 bases. The origin of this receptor is a male donor with ankylosing spondylitis. The V gene is TRBV6-5, the J gene TRBJ1-6, with 9 bases identical to TRBD1. Material for sequencing was synovial fluid, either unsorted or a sorted T cell fraction (not recorded which). CDR3 amino acids: CASSSGTGNENSPLHF. In DNA, the CDR3 is TGTGCCAGCAGTTCCGGGACAGGGAATGAGAATTCACCCCTCCACTTT.